This T cell receptor (beta chain) was retrieved from a study of blood T cell repertoires in COVID-19 (dated by TCRdb to 2020 to 2022). Study-level background: Collaborator samples came from the United States, Italy and Spain and covered acute and convalescent phases of COVID-19. The repertoires were made available in a free public database intended to serve as a resource for research on the immune response to SARS-CoV-2. Subjects who had been exposed to COVID-19, were actively infected with it, or had recovered from it provided the deeply sampled blood TCRbeta repertoires that made up the dataset. Where available, HLA class I and class II types were taken from metadata supplied by the sample provider and were not determined by assay-based typing. Sample metadata almost always included a de-identified subject ID, COVID-19 status, age in years and sex. Samples were obtained from the ongoing ImmuneRACE study (first 160 participants) and from 1,254 subjects provided by 6 global collaborators. The material from the prospective study consisted of cDNA or gDNA derived from T cells, B-cell-depleted T cells, or PBMCs.

In the prospective study, participants were about 18 to 90 years old, resided in 24 geographic areas of the United States, and were enrolled through a virtual design. In the prospective study, participants were assigned to cohorts based on the clinical history participants reported in a screening survey and a study questionnaire. Recovered participants in ImmuneRACE Cohort 3 were defined as having two consecutive negative NP/OP PCR tests, clearance from a healthcare professional, or resolution of symptoms. In the prospective study, mobile phlebotomists collected whole blood, serum and a nasopharyngeal or oropharyngeal swab from each participant. Participants in the prospective study had the option to provide additional blood draws and questionnaires over a roughly 2-month period. Before DNA extraction, blood samples from the prospective study were shipped at room temperature or frozen. V lost 2 bases and J lost 4 bases, and the count of bases not matched to a germline gene is 8. CDR3 length: 15 amino acids, cysteine to phenylalanine. Only the CDR3 DNA stays, 45 bases, in frame from base 1. The germline V gene (reference sequence) gives CDR1 as GTSNPN and CDR2 as SVGIG.

With respect to this clone: It has no known antigen specificity. No much larger clonotype is one base removed from it; base qualities were not supplied.

TCRbeta CDR3 regions were amplified from genomic DNA using the immunoSEQ Assay, a bias-controlled multiplex PCR. Per the source publication's procedure: The number of nucleated cells in each sample was estimated by amplification of reference gene primers within the assay. Sequence reads were collapsed and filtered to measure the absolute abundance of every unique TCRbeta CDR3 rearrangement. Productive Simpson clonality was computed per sample as the square root of Simpson's diversity index over productive rearrangements. TCRdb took this table from immuneACCESS and kept in-frame rearrangements with V and J called. Such tables lack part of the clones; where checked against another copy, unresolved V genes explain under half of the gap, and the rest is unexplained. That table furnishes V, J and clone size, whereas the DNA furnished D and trimming. This sample comprises approximately 450,000 clones, roughly nine tenths of them detected only once. 0.9% to 1.2% of the sample rests with the top ten.

On the study overall, not on this receptor specifically: The quantity of clinical and demographic metadata differed by source and by participant and was supplied without curation.

The sequence joins TRBV30 to TRBJ2-1, with 7 central nucleotides matching TRBD2. Specimen: PBMCs or T cells enriched from blood (not recorded which). This receptor was obtained from a young man who had recovered from COVID-19. The CDR3 loop reads CAWSTWGGRYNEQFF. The DNA is as follows: TGTGCCTGGAGTACTTGGGGCGGGAGATACAATGAGCAGTTCTTC.